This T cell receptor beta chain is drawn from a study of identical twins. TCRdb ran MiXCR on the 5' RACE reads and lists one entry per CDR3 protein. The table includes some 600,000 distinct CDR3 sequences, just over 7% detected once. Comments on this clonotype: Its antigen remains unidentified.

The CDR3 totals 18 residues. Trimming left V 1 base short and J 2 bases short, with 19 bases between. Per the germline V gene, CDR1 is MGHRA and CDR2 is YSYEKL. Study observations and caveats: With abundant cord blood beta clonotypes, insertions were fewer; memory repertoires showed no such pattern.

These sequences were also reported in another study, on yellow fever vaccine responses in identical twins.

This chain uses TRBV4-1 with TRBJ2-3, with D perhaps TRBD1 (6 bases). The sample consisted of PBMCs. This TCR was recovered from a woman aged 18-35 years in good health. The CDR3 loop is CASSQAGTLNPYTDTQYF. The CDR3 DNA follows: TGCGCCAGCAGCCAAGCCGGGACACTAAACCCCTACACAGATACGCAGTATTTT.